The present T cell receptor beta chain was sequenced within a study of glioma-infiltrating T cells. Amplification of TCR alpha and beta CDR3 regions from RNA used iRepertoire nested multiplex PCR. For one-step reverse transcription and amplification, roughly 95-450 ng of tissue mRNA or PBMC total RNA was used. A single record per CDR3 protein comes from TCRdb applying MiXCR to the multiplex PCR reads. The top ten hold about a third of the sample, which has approximately 120,000 distinct CDR3 sequences, around 25% seen once. This clonotype was detected ten times or more. The antigen remains undetermined. Germline V gene sequence: CDR1 MNHEY, CDR2 SMNVEV (reference sequence). The CDR3 is made up of 19 amino acids. V dropped 4 bases and J dropped 3; count of bases not matched to a gene: 15. Broader study findings: Non-neoplastic patients had below-expected tissue-blood divergence, while all gliomas exceeded expectation. Tissue and blood shared very few CDR3 sequences.

The source is a human donor with low-grade glioma or glioblastoma, undergoing nonglioma brain surgery, or in good health (not recorded which). The V and J genes are TRBV27 and TRBJ2-3; 11 bases match TRBD2. What was sequenced was glioma tissue, nonneoplastic brain tissue, or PBMCs (not recorded which). This CDR3 is CASSSGGASGGRGTDTQYF. In nucleotides, the CDR3 is TGTGCCAGCAGTTCCGGCGGGGCTAGCGGGGGGCGAGGGACAGATACGCAGTATTTT.